The 19 T cell receptor beta chains below all came from one sample that was sequenced in a study of cytomegalovirus exposure and HLA in healthy donors. The study ran its PCR with 60 Vbeta and 13 Jbeta primers. The method was immunoSEQ multiplex PCR; TCRdb's version includes in-frame clones alone and lacks a portion of them. In all, the sample yields approximately 190,000 clones. Input material: PBMCs. These receptors were taken from a man aged 25 to 45 in good health and CMV-seronegative.

This chain links TRBV7-6 with TRBJ2-2; 7 bases fit TRBD1. V trimming: 5 bases; J trimming: 0 bases; junction bases outside the gene matches: 18. The CDR3 totals 20 residues. CDR1 and CDR2 from the germline V gene are SGHVS and FNYEAQ. CDR3 coding DNA: TGTGCCAGCAGCCCGCCCCCGGGACAGAGCGATAATACGAACACCGGGGAGCTGTTTTTT. It codes for CASSPPPGQSDNTNTGELFF. Using reference TRBV7-6 and TRBJ2-2 for the parts outside the CDR3, the full variable domain is GAGVSQSPRYKVTKRGQDVALRCDPISGHVSLYWYRQALGQGPEFLTYFNYEAQQDKSGLPNDRFSAERPEGSISTLTIQRTEQRDSAMYRCASSPPPGQSDNTNTGELFFGEGSRLTVL.

The gene calls are TRBV19 and TRBJ2-7, with TRBD1 matching 7 bases. The ends lost 4 bases at V and 7 bases at J; junction bases unmatched: 7. The CDR3 is made up of 13 amino acids. Looked up from germline, CDR1 is LNHDA and CDR2 is SQIVND (reference sequence). The chain's CDR3 is CASSNGQVGEQYF. CDR3 coding DNA: TGTGCCAGTAGTAACGGACAGGTGGGGGAGCAGTACTTC. Filled out from reference TRBV19 and TRBJ2-7, the complete variable domain reads DGGITQSPKYLFRKEGQNVTLSCEQNLNHDAMYWYRQDPGQGLRLIYYSQIVNDFQKGDIAEGYSVSREKKESFPLTVTSAQKNPTAFYLCASSNGQVGEQYFGPGTRLTVT.

This chain links TRBV5-1 with TRBJ2-7; TRBD2 aligns across 16 bases. Germline-derived CDR1 and CDR2 are SGHRS and YFSETQ. J gave up 5 bases and V 4 bases, and 12 bases lay outside the gene matches. This CDR3 comprises 18 residues. The CDR3, as DNA: TGCGCCAGCAGCCCAAGGGGACTAGCGGGAGGGGCGGGCCACGAGCAGTACTTC. The encoded protein is CASSPRGLAGGAGHEQYF.

The rearrangement joins TRBV1 to TRBJ1-1. TRBV1 is flagged as a pseudogene. The CDR3 has 16 amino acids. In DNA form, the CDR3 reads TGCACCAGCAGCCAGAGGCGACCGGCTCCGGGTCCTGAAGCTTTCTTT. It is translated as CTSSQRRPAPGPEAFF.

The chain recombines TRBV28 with TRBJ1-5, with 7 bases fitting TRBD1. The junction had 10 bases not matched to a gene; V was cut back by 7 bases and J by 4 bases. The CDR3 is made up of 15 amino acids. Germline V gives CDR1 MDHEN, CDR2 SYDVKM. The CDR3 DNA follows: TGTGCCAGCATGGCAGGGCCAGGGGGTAATCAGCCCCAGCATTTT. Translating it yields CASMAGPGGNQPQHF.

The DNA of the CDR3 is TGTGCCAGCTCACCCTTAGGGACAGCCCAGGACACTGAAGCTTTCTTT. Translated: CASSPLGTAQDTEAFF. The rearrangement joins TRBV18 to TRBJ1-1; 7 bases fit TRBD1. Trimming took 3 bases from V and 3 from J; bases not matched to a gene: 10. The CDR3 runs to 16 residues. Germline CDR1 is KGHSH and CDR2 is LQKENI.

This rearrangement joins TRBV19 to TRBJ1-4; 7 positions agree with TRBD1. V trimming: 6 bases; J trimming: 8 bases; junction bases outside the gene matches: 9. Germline CDR1 reads LNHDA; CDR2 reads SQIVND (reference sequence). This CDR3 comprises 14 residues. CDR3: CASRTRQGWEKLFF. CDR3 nucleotide sequence: TGTGCCAGTAGGACCCGACAGGGTTGGGAAAAACTGTTTTTT.

With respect to this clone: A read error may account for a junction end that differs from germline. V and J are TRBV10-2 and TRBJ2-1, with 10 bases fitting TRBD2. Looked up from germline, CDR1 is WSHSY and CDR2 is SAAADI. This CDR3 has 17 residues. The CDR3 nucleotides are TGCGCCACCAGTGAGGGGGTAGCGGGAGGCCCCAGGTATGAGCAGTTCTTC. This sequence encodes CATSEGVAGGPRYEQFF.

The chain uses TRBV14 and TRBJ2-2; 7 bases fit TRBD1. The CDR3 is 17 amino acids. Trimming at V came to 5 bases and at J to 1 base, leaving 10 bases not matched to a gene. Germline CDR1 is SGHDN and CDR2 is FVKESK. DNA of the CDR3: TGTGCCAGCAGCAGGGACAGCCCCTATGGGAACACCGGGGAGCTGTTTTTT. Encoded protein: CASSRDSPYGNTGELFF.

The chain uses TRBV19 and TRBJ2-1; tentative D call: TRBD1 (5 bases). The CDR3 covers 13 residues. The germline gives CDR1 LNHDA, CDR2 SQIVND (reference sequence). With 6 bases removed from V and 8 bases from J, the gap between germline ends came to 14 bases. CDR3 in amino acids: CASRARVGDEQFF. The CDR3 nucleotides are TGTGCCAGTAGGGCCAGGGTCGGCGATGAGCAGTTCTTC.

The CDR3 nucleotides read TGCGCCAGCAGCCACTTACTAGCGGGAAGCACAGATACGCAGTATTTT. Its protein product is CASSHLLAGSTDTQYF. The chain links TRBV4-3 to TRBJ2-3; 10 positions match TRBD2. The ends lost 3 bases at V and 0 bases at J; junction bases unmatched: 3. The CDR3 spans 16 residues. Germline V gives CDR1 LGHNA, CDR2 YSLEER.

The chain employs TRBV2 and TRBJ2-2; tentatively, D is TRBD2 (5 bases). CDR1 and CDR2 (germline): SNHLY, FYNNEI. Trimming removed 5 bases at V and 3 bases at J, with 13 bases between. The CDR3 has 15 residues. The CDR3 coding sequence is TGTGCCAGCAGTATCGGGGAACCCGACACCGGGGAGCTGTTTTTT. Its translation is CASSIGEPDTGELFF.

This CDR3 reads CASSLGLTSGRAPDTQYF. Written as DNA, the CDR3 is TGCGCCAGCAGCTTGGGTCTGACTAGCGGGAGGGCCCCAGATACGCAGTATTTT. The V gene is TRBV5-1, the J gene TRBJ2-3; 14 nucleotides align to TRBD2. The CDR3 consists of 18 residues. Germline assignment: CDR1 SGHRS and CDR2 YFSETQ. Trimming took 0 bases from V and 4 from J; bases not matched to a gene: 7.

The V and J genes are TRBV4-3 and TRBJ2-7; perhaps TRBD2 as D (5 bases). Germline V gene sequence: CDR1 LGHNA, CDR2 YSLEER. Between the trimmed V and J ends, which lost 0 bases and 4 bases, there was a span of 16 bases. This CDR3 region has 16 residues. The CDR3 DNA reads TGCGCCAGCAGCCAAGATGGCCGGGGAAGGAAATACGAGCAGTACTTC. Amino acid sequence: CASSQDGRGRKYEQYF.

V and J are TRBV2 and TRBJ1-2; TRBD1 matches 9 bases. With 2 bases clipped from V and 8 bases from J, the junction kept 9 bases outside the gene matches. CDR1 and CDR2 (germline): SNHLY, FYNNEI. CDR3 length equals 15 residues. CDR3 in amino acids: CASSEKVGGQGGYTF. The DNA for the CDR3 is TGTGCCAGCAGTGAAAAGGTTGGGGGACAGGGAGGCTACACCTTC.

J is TRBJ1-4 and V is TRBV5-8; the D gene is possibly TRBD1 (6 bases). V dropped 4 bases and J dropped 0 bases, with 10 bases sitting between them. This CDR3 region has 15 residues. CDR1 and CDR2 (germline): SGHTS, YDEGEE. The CDR3 is CASSDRQATNEKLFF. DNA of the CDR3: TGTGCCAGCAGCGACCGACAGGCAACTAATGAAAAACTGTTTTTT.

The rearrangement uses TRBV7-2 and TRBJ1-2; D is unresolved. The CDR3 length is 13 residues. V gave up 3 bases and J gave up 5 bases, with 10 bases separating them. Germline V gene sequence: CDR1 SGHTA, CDR2 FQGNSA. The DNA for the CDR3 is TGTGCCAGCAGCTTGGAGCCGGATTATGGCTACACCTTC. Protein sequence: CASSLEPDYGYTF. The full variable domain, in which reference TRBV7-2 and TRBJ1-2 provide the parts outside the CDR3, is GAGVSQSPSNKVTEKGKDVELRCDPISGHTALYWYRQSLGQGLEFLIYFQGNSAPDKSGLPSDRFSAERTGGSVSTLTIQRTQQEDSAVYLCASSLEPDYGYTFGSGTRLTVV.

The chain couples TRBV30 to TRBJ2-6; 7 positions agree with TRBD1. Germline V gene data show CDR1 as GTSNPN and CDR2 as SVGIG (reference sequence). V shed 2 bases and J 2 bases; nucleotides not matched to a gene: 3. The CDR3 runs 15 residues. The CDR3 DNA reads as TGTGCCTGGAGTTTGACAGGGACTGGGGCCAACGTCCTGACTTTC. It encodes CAWSLTGTGANVLTF.

This rearrangement joins TRBV27 to TRBJ2-2; 9 bases map to TRBD1. Unmatched junction bases numbered 7, after V lost 7 bases and J lost 4 bases. The CDR3 runs to 15 residues. In germline, CDR1 is MNHEY, CDR2 SMNVEV (reference sequence). CDR3 sequence: CASIQQGAGTGELFF. The CDR3 coding sequence is TGTGCCAGCATACAACAGGGGGCAGGCACCGGGGAGCTGTTTTTT.